Listed here is a single TCR beta chain. The sample belongs to a study of cytomegalovirus exposure and HLA in healthy donors. From germline, CDR1 is SGHRS and CDR2 YFSETQ. There are 13 residues in the CDR3. V lost 6 bases to trimming and J lost 8 bases, with 14 bases between them. Repertoires were generated with immunoSEQ multiplex PCR, while TCRdb's copy carries only in-frame clones and drops some. The top ten hold less than 1.2% of the sample, which has approximately 280,000 clones, roughly 85% seen once. The genes are TRBV5-1 and TRBJ1-4; a weak D match, TRBD1 (6 bases). Sequenced input: PBMCs. The source is a woman aged 18-30 years in good health and CMV-seronegative. The CDR3 DNA sequence: TGCGCCAGCACGGGACGCCAGGGGGAAAAACTGTTTTTT. This encodes CASTGRQGEKLFF.